This T cell receptor (beta chain) was captured in a study of Ad26.COV2.S vaccination and SARS-CoV-2 variants. Study as a whole: The donor participated in the COV1001 trial, in its Ad26.COV2.S arm. Intramuscular Ad26.COV2.S doses were given once or twice, 56 days apart. Study findings and constraints: Participants given vaccine showed non-spike TCR breadth similar to that of placebo recipients. A substantial breadth of spike-specific CD8+ and CD4+ T cell responses after vaccination has been reported.

Some clones are missing from TCRdb's copy, which holds only in-frame ones; the method was immunoSEQ multiplex PCR. Of a few hundred thousand clones listed, about nine tenths were seen once; the top ten hold 3.4%. From germline, CDR1 is DFQATT and CDR2 SNEGSKA (reference sequence). Trimming took 3 bases from V and 7 from J, leaving 13 bases between them. The CDR3 contains 14 residues. A remark on this clone: Its antigen is still unknown.

The treatment here: approximately 18 received Ad26.COV2.S at low or high dose, single or two shots; several received placebo; per-sample allocation not given. Specimen acquisition occurred on day 63 following the initial vaccine or placebo injection. This specimen consisted of peripheral blood, obtained in a trial of Ad26.COV2.S vaccine versus placebo. The receptor was isolated from a person aged 18-60 years who received the Ad26.COV2.S COVID-19 vaccine or a placebo. The genes are TRBV20-1 and TRBJ1-6, with D maybe TRBD1 (5 bases). CDR3 nucleotide sequence: TGCAGTGCTAGTACGGGGACCGGGAATTCACCCCTCCACTTT. It encodes CSASTGTGNSPLHF.